This record covers a single T cell receptor (beta chain). The germline gives CDR1 SGHVS, CDR2 FQNEAQ. The CDR3 is 19 residues long. The V segment lost 3 bases and the J segment 0 bases; nucleotides outside the gene matches: 5. Sequencing used immunoSEQ multiplex PCR; TCRdb keeps in-frame clones, though not all of them. Found here are tens of thousands of clones, 90% to 95% of them singletons; the top ten hold 5% to 6.5%. This specimen comes from a study of T cell changes during pregnancy in multiple sclerosis. The chain is built from TRBV7-8 and TRBJ2-6; 13 bases line up with TRBD2. This clonotype was sampled from a female donor with multiple sclerosis, enrolled in a pregnancy study. The sample in question was CD8+ T cells from peripheral blood mononuclear cells, obtained in the second trimester of pregnancy. CDR3 protein: CASSLGLAGKFSGANVLTF. CDR3 DNA sequence: TGTGCCAGCAGCTTGGGACTAGCGGGAAAATTCTCTGGGGCCAACGTCCTGACTTTC.